A single sample gave rise to the 30 T cell receptor beta chains below, sequenced in a study of long-term antiretroviral therapy in people with HIV. Investigators performed immunoSEQ version v3.0 at survey level. TCRdb keeps only in-frame clones here, not all; method: immunoSEQ multiplex PCR. The sample carries almost 25,000 clones, around 80% recorded once. The specimen comprised unsorted PBMCs, sampled 3 years after starting antiretroviral therapy. The receptor source for this set is a man aged 50 to 60 with HIV.

The chain recombines TRBV2 with TRBJ2-3, with D maybe TRBD2 (5 bases). CDR3 length: 11 amino acids. The V and J ends lost 7 bases and 5 bases respectively, with 7 bases between them. Germline CDR1 reads SNHLY; CDR2 reads FYNNEI. Here the CDR3 DNA reads TGTGCCAGCAAGAGGGAAGATACGCAGTATTTT. Its translation is CASKREDTQYF.

This sequence joins TRBV11-2 and TRBJ2-3, with unresolved D. In germline, CDR1 is SGHAT, CDR2 FQNNGV. Trimming left V 3 bases short and J 3 bases short, with 13 bases between. The CDR3 is 15 amino acids. The CDR3 sequence: CASSFAGRETDTQYF. The DNA of the CDR3 is TGTGCCAGCAGCTTCGCCGGCCGTGAAACAGATACGCAGTATTTT.

The V call is TRBV4-3, the J call TRBJ1-2; D remains ambiguous. Per the germline V gene, CDR1 is LGHNA and CDR2 is YSLEER. Deletions cut 0 bases from V and 6 bases from J, with 17 bases between. The CDR3 covers 16 residues. The CDR3 DNA is TGCGCCAGCAGCCAAGATTTCGGTCGTAGGAGGAATGGCTACACCTTC. Encoded protein: CASSQDFGRRRNGYTF.

The sample holds a few counts of this clone. V usage is TRBV7-2 and J usage is TRBJ1-5; TRBD1 matches at 7 bases. CDR1 is SGHTA, CDR2 FQGNSA, per germline. The CDR3 runs to 15 residues. V was clipped by 1 base and J by 5 bases; unmatched bases: 5. The CDR3 sequence: CASSLGDRAHQPQHF. CDR3 in DNA: TGTGCCAGCAGCTTAGGTGACAGGGCCCATCAGCCCCAGCATTTT.

This rearrangement joins TRBV5-1 to TRBJ1-1, with D tentatively TRBD1 (5 bases). Germline CDR1 and CDR2: SGHRS and YFSETQ. Trimming took 0 bases from V and 0 from J, leaving 6 bases between them. The CDR3 length is 14 residues. In DNA form, the CDR3 reads TGCGCCAGCAGCTTGGGACAGATGAACACTGAAGCTTTCTTT. Protein: CASSLGQMNTEAFF. The full variable domain, in which reference TRBV5-1 and TRBJ1-1 provide the parts outside the CDR3, is KAGVTQTPRYLIKTRGQQVTLSCSPISGHRSVSWYQQTPGQGLQFLFEYFSETQRNKGNFPGRFSGRQFSNSRSEMNVSTLELGDSALYLCASSLGQMNTEAFFGQGTRLTVV.

The gene calls are TRBV5-8 and TRBJ2-2; D possibly corresponds to TRBD2 (5 bases). Trimming removed 2 bases at V and 8 bases at J, with 19 bases between. The CDR3 contains 16 residues. From germline, CDR1 is SGHTS and CDR2 YDEGEE. The CDR3 sequence is CASSFERRGSSGELFF. CDR3 in DNA: TGTGCCAGCAGCTTTGAGCGGAGAGGATCGTCTGGGGAGCTGTTTTTT.

This chain connects TRBV6-5 to TRBJ2-3; no reliable D call. Looked up from germline, CDR1 is MNHEY and CDR2 is SVGAGI. The CDR3 loop spans 16 amino acids. V lost 0 bases, J lost 4 bases, and 14 bases lay in between. CDR3 protein: CASSYSPPRYPDTQYF. The CDR3 nucleotides read TGTGCCAGCAGTTACTCCCCCCCTCGCTACCCAGATACGCAGTATTTT.

This rearrangement joins TRBV5-1 to TRBJ2-1, with TRBD2 identical over 10 bases. In germline, CDR1 is SGHRS, CDR2 YFSETQ. The CDR3 extends over 16 amino acids. Germline trimming cut 4 bases from V and 6 bases from J; bases unmatched to any gene: 10. The CDR3 reads CASSALGLATANEQFF. DNA for the CDR3: TGCGCCAGCAGCGCACTGGGACTAGCGACGGCCAATGAGCAGTTCTTC.

This clone came up once. V usage is TRBV18 and J usage is TRBJ1-3; D gene uncertain. Looked up from germline, CDR1 is KGHSH and CDR2 is LQKENI. Deletions cut 2 bases from V and 7 bases from J, with 9 bases between. The CDR3 runs to 13 residues. The CDR3: CASSPGSRNTIYF. The CDR3 nucleotides are TGTGCCAGCTCACCAGGTTCTCGGAACACCATATATTTT.

The chain employs TRBV4-3 and TRBJ1-2, with 8 nucleotides matching TRBD1. This CDR3 region has 15 residues. Germline CDR1 is LGHNA and CDR2 is YSLEER. Trimming at V came to 2 bases and at J to 3 bases, leaving 5 bases not matched to a gene. The CDR3 loop is CASSQSPGGDYGYTF. CDR3 in DNA: TGCGCCAGCAGCCAATCCCCAGGGGGCGACTATGGCTACACCTTC.

V gene TRBV5-8 combines with J gene TRBJ2-7, with 7 bases identical to TRBD2. Germline-derived CDR1 and CDR2 are SGHTS and YDEGEE. This CDR3 spans 14 amino acids. With V trimmed by 2 bases and J by 1 base, 3 bases remained unmatched. The CDR3 bases are TGTGCCAGCAGCTTAGGCGGGGGATCCTACGAGCAGTACTTC. Its translation: CASSLGGGSYEQYF.

V usage is TRBV7-2 and J usage is TRBJ1-5; D gene unclear. Germline CDR1 reads SGHTA; CDR2 reads FQGNSA. V lost 2 bases, J lost 6 bases, and 8 bases lay in between. The CDR3 is 13 residues long. The CDR3 bases are TGTGCCAGCAGCTTAAGTGGCAGTCAGCCCCAGCATTTT. Protein: CASSLSGSQPQHF. Variable domain in full (rest from reference TRBV7-2 and TRBJ1-5): GAGVSQSPSNKVTEKGKDVELRCDPISGHTALYWYRQSLGQGLEFLIYFQGNSAPDKSGLPSDRFSAERTGGSVSTLTIQRTQQEDSAVYLCASSLSGSQPQHFGDGTRLSIL.

The CDR3 protein is CASSSRGTTEAFF. In nucleotides, the CDR3 is TGTGCCAGCAGCTCGAGAGGGACCACTGAAGCTTTCTTT. J is TRBJ1-1 and V is TRBV27; the D gene is possibly TRBD1 (5 bases). CDR3 length: 13 amino acids. Germline V gene data show CDR1 as MNHEY and CDR2 as SMNVEV (reference sequence). Trimming stripped 6 bases from V and 4 bases from J, with 12 bases between.

This clone was detected once. V and J are TRBV7-9 and TRBJ2-7; maybe TRBD1 (6 bases). The germline V gene encodes CDR1 SEHNR and CDR2 FQNEAQ (reference sequence). The CDR3 runs 18 residues. The V gene lost 1 base and the J gene lost 4 bases, with 23 bases spanning the gap. The CDR3 coding sequence is TGTGCCAGCAGCTTAGAGAGGGGGACACTCCAAAGGGGGTACGAGCAGTACTTC. This sequence encodes CASSLERGTLQRGYEQYF.

The CDR3 sequence: CASSQGPGQGPTNEKLFF. The CDR3 DNA reads as TGCGCCAGCAGCCAGGGTCCGGGACAGGGCCCAACTAATGAAAAACTGTTTTTT. The rearrangement joins TRBV4-1 to TRBJ1-4; 9 bases map to TRBD1. Trimming removed 3 bases from V and 0 bases from J; junction bases left unmatched: 8. Germline assignment: CDR1 MGHRA and CDR2 YSYEKL. CDR3 length equals 18 residues.

This chain connects TRBV5-5 to TRBJ2-5; unclear D gene. The CDR3 spans 15 residues. Trimming took 0 bases from V and 0 from J, leaving 9 bases between them. Germline-derived CDR1 and CDR2 are SGHKS and YYEKEE (reference sequence). The CDR3, as DNA: TGTGCCAGCAGCTTGGGTCACGGGTACCAAGAGACCCAGTACTTC. It yields the protein CASSLGHGYQETQYF. Drawing the rest from reference TRBV5-5 and TRBJ2-5, the complete variable domain is DAGVTQSPTHLIKTRGQQVTLRCSPISGHKSVSWYQQVLGQGPQFIFQYYEKEERGRGNFPDRFSARQFPNYSSELNVNALLLGDSALYLCASSLGHGYQETQYFGPGTRLLVL.

The chain is built from TRBV2 and TRBJ2-3; no clear D. The CDR3 is made up of 14 amino acids. Germline values: CDR1 SNHLY, CDR2 FYNNEI. V dropped 4 bases and J dropped 3 bases, with 11 bases sitting between them. Here the CDR3 DNA reads TGTGCCAGCAGTGCCCTAAAAGGAACAGATACGCAGTATTTT. Translation gives CASSALKGTDTQYF. The whole variable domain, filled in from reference TRBV2 and TRBJ2-3, reads EPEVTQTPSHQVTQMGQEVILRCVPISNHLYFYWYRQILGQKVEFLVSFYNNEISEKSEIFDDQFSVERPDGSNFTLKIRSTKLEDSAMYFCASSALKGTDTQYFGPGTRLTVL.

The chain links TRBV9 to TRBJ2-7; perhaps TRBD1 as D (5 bases). Trimming stripped 0 bases from V and 0 bases from J, with 7 bases between. The CDR3 totals 14 residues. Germline CDR1 is SGDLS and CDR2 is YYNGEE. This CDR3 reads CASSVEGRSYEQYF. DNA of the CDR3: TGTGCCAGCAGCGTAGAGGGGCGCTCCTACGAGCAGTACTTC.

This clone was observed once. The J gene is TRBJ2-5, the V gene TRBV28; maybe TRBD2 (6 bases). The CDR3 runs to 11 residues. Germline V gene data show CDR1 as MDHEN and CDR2 as SYDVKM. Trimming cost V 6 bases and J 9 bases, with 11 bases left between them. This CDR3 reads CASRGWEAQYF. CDR3 nucleotides: TGTGCCAGCAGGGGATGGGAGGCCCAGTACTTC.

The CDR3, as DNA: TGTGCCAGCAGTGACGTACAGGGAGTGGAGCAGTTCTTC. This sequence encodes CASSDVQGVEQFF. V gene TRBV6-1 combines with J gene TRBJ2-1; a possible D gene is TRBD1 (6 bases). CDR1 is MNHNS, CDR2 SASEGT, per germline. The CDR3 contains 13 residues. Trimming shortened V by 3 bases and J by 10 bases, and 13 bases separated the two germline ends.

The chain carries TRBV10-1 and TRBJ2-1, with D perhaps matching TRBD1 (6 bases). From germline, CDR1 is WNHNN and CDR2 SYGVQD (reference sequence). V shed 3 bases and J shed 2 bases, with 11 bases lying between them. This CDR3 has 15 amino acids. This CDR3 reads CASSDRQGTYNEQFF. Written as DNA, the CDR3 is TGCGCCAGCAGTGATCGGCAGGGGACCTACAATGAGCAGTTCTTC.

The V and J genes are TRBV29-1 and TRBJ2-1, with a tentative D call TRBD1 (6 bases). This CDR3 region has 13 residues. Looked up from germline, CDR1 is SQVTM and CDR2 is ANQGSEA. Trimming removed 7 bases from V and 8 bases from J, with 18 bases in between. Written as DNA, the CDR3 is TGCAGCGCCCGGGACACGCGGGTGGATGAGCAGTTCTTC. Translating gives CSARDTRVDEQFF.

The chain is built from TRBV7-6 and TRBJ2-1, with 9 bases lining up with TRBD1. There are 15 residues in the CDR3. The trim removed 5 bases at V and 6 bases at J, leaving 8 bases unmatched. CDR1 and CDR2 (germline): SGHVS, FNYEAQ. DNA of the CDR3: TGTGCCAGCAGCCCGCTTCCGGGACAGGGCAATGAGCAGTTCTTC. Residues: CASSPLPGQGNEQFF.

The rearrangement uses TRBV20-1 and TRBJ1-1, with D maybe TRBD1 (6 bases). V dropped 3 bases and J dropped 9 bases, with 8 bases sitting between them. This CDR3 is built from 10 residues. Germline CDR1 and CDR2: DFQATT and SNEGSKA (reference sequence). CDR3 residues: CSARTGKAFF. CDR3 coding DNA: TGCAGTGCTAGGACAGGAAAAGCTTTCTTT.

This clone was seen just once. J is TRBJ1-5 and V is TRBV18; D ambiguous. The CDR3 has 15 residues. V was shortened by 1 base and J by 2 bases, with 9 bases between the two germline ends. Per germline, CDR1 KGHSH and CDR2 LQKENI. The CDR3 spells CASSPRGEGNQPQHF. The CDR3 DNA sequence: TGTGCCAGCTCACCACGGGGAGAAGGCAATCAGCCCCAGCATTTT.

The chain combines TRBV5-1 with TRBJ1-1; D is ambiguous. Trimming shortened V by 4 bases and J by 1 base, and 11 bases separated the two germline ends. The germline V gene has CDR1 SGHRS and CDR2 YFSETQ. This CDR3 has 14 residues. DNA of the CDR3: TGCGCCAGCAGCACCTATTTGGGGAACACTGAAGCTTTCTTT. Protein sequence: CASSTYLGNTEAFF.

The V call is TRBV10-1, the J call TRBJ1-2; D is undetermined. The V end lost 0 bases, the J end lost 4 bases, and 6 bases lay between the germline ends. The germline gives CDR1 WNHNN, CDR2 SYGVQD (reference sequence). The CDR3 runs to 13 residues. CDR3 in amino acids: CASSESASYGYTF. The CDR3 nucleotides are TGCGCCAGCAGTGAGTCGGCTTCCTATGGCTACACCTTC.

V and J are TRBV6-5 and TRBJ2-3; 9 bases map to TRBD2. Germline V lookup: CDR1 MNHEY, CDR2 SVGAGI. This CDR3 contains 15 residues. After removal of 2 bases from V and 4 bases from J, the junction contained 4 bases not matched to a gene. CDR3 DNA sequence: TGTGCCAGCAGTTACGGCGGGGGGGCCTCAGATACGCAGTATTTT. It translates to CASSYGGGASDTQYF.

This rearrangement joins TRBV7-9 to TRBJ1-2; no clear D gene. V shed 1 base and J shed 6 bases, with 15 bases lying between them. Germline V lookup: CDR1 SEHNR, CDR2 FQNEAQ (reference sequence). The CDR3 consists of 15 residues. CDR3 DNA sequence: TGTGCCAGCAGCTTAGATAGCGCTCGGGGAAATGGCTACACCTTC. Amino acid sequence: CASSLDSARGNGYTF.

The chain combines TRBV10-1 with TRBJ1-1; possible D gene TRBD1, 6 bases. This CDR3 region has 13 residues. The germline gives CDR1 WNHNN, CDR2 SYGVQD (reference sequence). Trimming took 3 bases from V and 4 from J, leaving 9 bases between them. The CDR3 DNA reads as TGCGCCAGCAGTGATGCAGGGGTCACTGAAGCTTTCTTT. Translated: CASSDAGVTEAFF.